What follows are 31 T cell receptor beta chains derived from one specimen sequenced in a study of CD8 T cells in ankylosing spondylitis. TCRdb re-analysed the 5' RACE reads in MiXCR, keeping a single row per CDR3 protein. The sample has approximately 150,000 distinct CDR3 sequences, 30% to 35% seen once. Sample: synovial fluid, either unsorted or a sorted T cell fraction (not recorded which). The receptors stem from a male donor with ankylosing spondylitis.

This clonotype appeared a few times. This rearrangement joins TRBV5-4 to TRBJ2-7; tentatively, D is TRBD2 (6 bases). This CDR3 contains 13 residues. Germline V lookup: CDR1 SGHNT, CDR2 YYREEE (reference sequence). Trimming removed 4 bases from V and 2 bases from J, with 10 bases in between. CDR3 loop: CASSPGVTYEQYF. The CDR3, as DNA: TGTGCCAGCAGCCCGGGAGTTACCTACGAGCAGTACTTC.

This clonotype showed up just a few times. Written as DNA, the CDR3 is TGTGCCAGCAGCGAAAGTATCCTGGGTTCACCCCTCCACTTT. Protein: CASSESILGSPLHF. The rearrangement uses TRBV9 and TRBJ1-6, with unresolved D. The CDR3 runs to 14 residues. Germline V gene lookup returns CDR1 SGDLS and CDR2 YYNGEE. Trimming pared 3 bases from V and 9 bases from J, leaving 13 bases between.

Here the CDR3 reads CSARGLAVTYEQYF. CDR3 bases: TGCAGTGCTAGGGGACTAGCGGTCACCTACGAGCAGTACTTC. The J gene is TRBJ2-7, the V gene TRBV20-1; TRBD2 aligns across 11 bases. V dropped 3 bases and J dropped 2; count of bases not matched to a gene: 3. The CDR3 extends over 14 amino acids. Germline CDR1 and CDR2: DFQATT and SNEGSKA (reference sequence).

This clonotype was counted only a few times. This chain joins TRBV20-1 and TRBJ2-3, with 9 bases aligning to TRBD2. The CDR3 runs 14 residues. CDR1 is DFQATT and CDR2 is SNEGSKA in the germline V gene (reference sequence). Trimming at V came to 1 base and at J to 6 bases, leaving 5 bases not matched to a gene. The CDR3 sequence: CSARGTSAGDTQYF. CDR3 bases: TGCAGTGCTAGAGGGACTAGCGCTGGGGATACGCAGTATTTT.

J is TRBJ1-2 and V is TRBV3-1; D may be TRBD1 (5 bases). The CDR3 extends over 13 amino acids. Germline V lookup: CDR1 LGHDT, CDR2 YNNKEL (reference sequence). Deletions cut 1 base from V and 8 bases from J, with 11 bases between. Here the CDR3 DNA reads TGTGCCAGCAGCCAAGCTCTAAGGGACGGCTACACCTTC. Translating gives CASSQALRDGYTF.

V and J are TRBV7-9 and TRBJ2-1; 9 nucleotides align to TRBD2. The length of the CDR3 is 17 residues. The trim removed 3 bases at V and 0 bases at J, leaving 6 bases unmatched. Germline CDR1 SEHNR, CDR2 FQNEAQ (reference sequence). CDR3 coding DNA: TGTGCCAGCAGCTTCGGGACTAGCAAGAGCTCCTACAATGAGCAGTTCTTC. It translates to CASSFGTSKSSYNEQFF. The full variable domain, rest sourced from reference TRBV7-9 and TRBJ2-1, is DTGVSQNPRHKITKRGQNVTFRCDPISEHNRLYWYRQTLGQGPEFLTYFQNEAQLEKSRLLSDRFSAERPKGSFSTLEIQRTEQGDSAMYLCASSFGTSKSSYNEQFFGPGTRLTVL.

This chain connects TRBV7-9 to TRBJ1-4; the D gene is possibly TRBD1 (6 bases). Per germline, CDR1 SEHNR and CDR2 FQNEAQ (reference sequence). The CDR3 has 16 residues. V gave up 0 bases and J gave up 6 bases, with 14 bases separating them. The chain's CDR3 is CASSLAGGTSYEKLFF. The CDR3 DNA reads TGTGCCAGCAGCTTAGCTGGTGGGACATCCTATGAAAAACTGTTTTTT.

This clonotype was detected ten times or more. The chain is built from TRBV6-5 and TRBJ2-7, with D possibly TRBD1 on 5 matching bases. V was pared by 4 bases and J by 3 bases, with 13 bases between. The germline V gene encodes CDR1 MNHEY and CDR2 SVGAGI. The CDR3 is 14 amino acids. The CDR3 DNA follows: TGTGCCAGCAGTTTCAGGGAAAGGCGCTACGAGCAGTACTTC. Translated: CASSFRERRYEQYF.

DNA for the CDR3: TGCAGTGCTGAAAAAAGCGGGAGCCTCTACGAGCAGTACTTC. This sequence encodes CSAEKSGSLYEQYF. The chain joins TRBV20-1 to TRBJ2-7, with 8 bases that match TRBD2. The CDR3 runs to 14 residues. Germline V gives CDR1 DFQATT, CDR2 SNEGSKA (reference sequence). V shed 5 bases and J 3 bases; nucleotides not matched to a gene: 9.

The CDR3 nucleotides are TGTGCCAGCAGCGTCGGGGCAGGGTCCTACAATGAGCAGTTCTTC. This encodes CASSVGAGSYNEQFF. The chain combines TRBV9 with TRBJ2-1; D may correspond to TRBD1 or TRBD2 (5 bases each). V was trimmed by 2 bases and J by 1 base, leaving 10 bases between them. Germline lookup yields CDR1 SGDLS and CDR2 YYNGEE. CDR3 length: 15 residues.

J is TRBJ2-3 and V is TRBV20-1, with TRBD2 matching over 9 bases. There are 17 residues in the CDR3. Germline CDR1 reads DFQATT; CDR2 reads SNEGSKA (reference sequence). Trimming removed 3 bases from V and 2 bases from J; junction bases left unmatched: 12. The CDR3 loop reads CSASYSGSGLSTDTQYF. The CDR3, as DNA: TGCAGTGCTAGTTATAGCGGGAGTGGGCTTTCCACAGATACGCAGTATTTT.

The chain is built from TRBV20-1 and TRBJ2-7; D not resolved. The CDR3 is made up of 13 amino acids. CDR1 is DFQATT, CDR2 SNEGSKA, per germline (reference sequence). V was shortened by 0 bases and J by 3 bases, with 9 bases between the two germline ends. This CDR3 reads CSAREAPRYEQYF. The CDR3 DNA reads TGCAGTGCTAGAGAGGCCCCGCGCTACGAGCAGTACTTC.

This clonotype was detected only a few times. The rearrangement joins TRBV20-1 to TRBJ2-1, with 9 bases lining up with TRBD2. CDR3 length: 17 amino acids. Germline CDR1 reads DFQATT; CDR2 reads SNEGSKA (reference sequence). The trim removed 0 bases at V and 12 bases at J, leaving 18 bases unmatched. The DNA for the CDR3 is TGCAGTGCTAGAGATCCCAGCGGGGGGCTATTAACGCCGGCGCAGTTCTTC. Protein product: CSARDPSGGLLTPAQFF.

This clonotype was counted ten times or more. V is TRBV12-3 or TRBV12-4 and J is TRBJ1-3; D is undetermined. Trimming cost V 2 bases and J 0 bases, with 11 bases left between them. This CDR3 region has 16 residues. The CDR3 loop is CASSLRRSDSGNTIYF. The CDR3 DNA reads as TGTGCCAGCAGTTTACGCAGGTCCGACTCTGGAAACACCATATATTTT.

CDR3 nucleotides: TGCAGTGCCCCTAACGCCCAGGACTACAAAAACATTCAGTACTTC. Residues: CSAPNAQDYKNIQYF. This chain connects TRBV20-1 to TRBJ2-4; D possibly corresponds to TRBD2 (6 bases). V shed 6 bases and J shed 3 bases, with 18 bases lying between them. This CDR3 comprises 15 residues. CDR1 and CDR2 (germline): DFQATT, SNEGSKA (reference sequence).

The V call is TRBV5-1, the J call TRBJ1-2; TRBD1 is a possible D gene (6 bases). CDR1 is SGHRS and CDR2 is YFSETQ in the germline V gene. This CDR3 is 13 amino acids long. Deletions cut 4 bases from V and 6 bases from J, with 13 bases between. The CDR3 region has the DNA TGCGCCAGCAGCGCGGACAGCTATGATGGCTACACCTTC. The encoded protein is CASSADSYDGYTF.

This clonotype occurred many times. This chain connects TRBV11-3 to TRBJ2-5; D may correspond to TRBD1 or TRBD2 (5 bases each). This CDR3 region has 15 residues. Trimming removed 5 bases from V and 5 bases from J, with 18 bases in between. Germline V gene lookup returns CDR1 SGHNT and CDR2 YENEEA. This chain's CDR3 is CASSHSAEGPETQYF. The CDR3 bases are TGTGCCAGCAGCCACTCCGCCGAGGGGCCGGAGACCCAGTACTTC.

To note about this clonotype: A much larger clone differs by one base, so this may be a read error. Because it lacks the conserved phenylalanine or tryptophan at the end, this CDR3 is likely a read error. The CDR3 here is CASSSTGRVAFL. DNA of the CDR3: TGTGCCAGCAGTTCCACAGGGCGGGTAGCTTTCCTT. This chain links TRBV28 with TRBJ1-1, with D maybe TRBD1 (6 bases). Trimming removed 4 bases at V and 10 bases at J, with 13 bases between. The CDR3 has 12 amino acids. CDR1 is MDHEN, CDR2 SYDVKM, per germline.

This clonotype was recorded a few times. CDR3 sequence (DNA): TGTGCCAGCAGCCCGACAGGGTTTGGGAATCAGCCCCAGCATTTT. Amino acid sequence: CASSPTGFGNQPQHF. The chain employs TRBV3-1 and TRBJ1-5; 7 nucleotides align to TRBD1. CDR1 and CDR2 (germline): LGHDT, YNNKEL (reference sequence). The ends lost 4 bases at V and 4 bases at J; junction bases unmatched: 7. CDR3 length: 15 residues.

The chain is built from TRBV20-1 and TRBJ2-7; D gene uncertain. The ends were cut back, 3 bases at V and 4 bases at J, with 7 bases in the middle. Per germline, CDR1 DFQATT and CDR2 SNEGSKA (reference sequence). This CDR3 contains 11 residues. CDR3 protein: CSASLGYEQYF. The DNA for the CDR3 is TGCAGTGCTAGCTTGGGTTACGAGCAGTACTTC.

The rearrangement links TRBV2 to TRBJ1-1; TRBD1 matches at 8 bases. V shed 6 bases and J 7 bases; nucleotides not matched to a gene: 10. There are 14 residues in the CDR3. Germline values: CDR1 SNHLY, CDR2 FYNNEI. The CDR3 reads CASRADRGRGEAFF. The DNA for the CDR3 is TGTGCCAGCAGGGCTGACAGGGGACGAGGTGAAGCTTTCTTT.

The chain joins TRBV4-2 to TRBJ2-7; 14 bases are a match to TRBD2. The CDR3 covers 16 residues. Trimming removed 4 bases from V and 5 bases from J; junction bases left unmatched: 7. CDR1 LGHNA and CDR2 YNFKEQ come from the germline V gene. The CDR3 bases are TGTGCCAGCAGCCCGGGACTAGCGGGAGATCTCGACGAGCAGTACTTC. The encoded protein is CASSPGLAGDLDEQYF.

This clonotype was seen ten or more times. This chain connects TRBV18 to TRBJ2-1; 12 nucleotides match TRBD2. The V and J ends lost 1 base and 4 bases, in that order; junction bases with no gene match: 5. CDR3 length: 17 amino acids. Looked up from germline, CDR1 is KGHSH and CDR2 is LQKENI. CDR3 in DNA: TGTGCCAGCTCACCACAGACTAGCGGGAGTTATTACAATGAGCAGTTCTTC. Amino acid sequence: CASSPQTSGSYYNEQFF. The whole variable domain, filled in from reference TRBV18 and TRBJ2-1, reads NAGVMQNPRHLVRRRGQEARLRCSPMKGHSHVYWYRQLPEEGLKFMVYLQKENIIDESGMPKERFSAEFPKEGPSILRIQQVVRGDSAAYFCASSPQTSGSYYNEQFFGPGTRLTVL.

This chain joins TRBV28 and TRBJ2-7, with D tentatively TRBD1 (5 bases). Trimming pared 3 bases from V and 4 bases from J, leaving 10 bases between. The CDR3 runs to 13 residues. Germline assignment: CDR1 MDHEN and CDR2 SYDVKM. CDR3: CASSLIQAYEQYF. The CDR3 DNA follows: TGTGCCAGCAGTTTGATACAGGCTTACGAGCAGTACTTC.

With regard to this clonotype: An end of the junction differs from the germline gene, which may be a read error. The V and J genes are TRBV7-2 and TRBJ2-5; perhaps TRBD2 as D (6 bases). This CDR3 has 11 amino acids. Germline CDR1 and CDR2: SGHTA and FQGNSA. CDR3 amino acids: CASSAGPRLDF. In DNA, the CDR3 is TGTGCCAGCAGCGCGGGGCCTCGACTAGACTTC. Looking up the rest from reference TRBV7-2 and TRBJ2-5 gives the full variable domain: GAGVSQSPSNKVTEKGKDVELRCDPISGHTALYWYRQSLGQGLEFLIYFQGNSAPDKSGLPSDRFSAERTGGSVSTLTIQRTQQEDSAVYLCASSAGPRLDFGPGTRLLVL.

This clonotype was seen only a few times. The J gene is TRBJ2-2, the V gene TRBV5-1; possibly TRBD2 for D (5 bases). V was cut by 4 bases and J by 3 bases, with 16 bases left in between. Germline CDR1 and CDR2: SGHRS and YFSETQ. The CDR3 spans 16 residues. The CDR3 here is CASSPGSEGYTGELFF. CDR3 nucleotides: TGCGCCAGCAGCCCCGGAAGTGAGGGTTACACCGGGGAGCTGTTTTTT.

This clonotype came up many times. As DNA, the CDR3 is TGTGCCAGCAGTTACTCGACTAGCGGGAGGGCCTACGAGCAGTACTTC. This encodes CASSYSTSGRAYEQYF. This rearrangement joins TRBV6-5 to TRBJ2-7; TRBD2 matches 14 bases. The CDR3 runs to 16 residues. Looked up from germline, CDR1 is MNHEY and CDR2 is SVGAGI. J lost 2 bases, V lost 0 bases, and 0 bases had no gene match.

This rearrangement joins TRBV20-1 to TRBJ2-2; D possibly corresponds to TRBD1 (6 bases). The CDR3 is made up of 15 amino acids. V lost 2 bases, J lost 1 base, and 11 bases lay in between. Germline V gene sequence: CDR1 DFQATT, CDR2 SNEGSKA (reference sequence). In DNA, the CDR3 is TGCAGTGCTAGAATGGGGGCGGTGAACACCGGGGAGCTGTTTTTT. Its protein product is CSARMGAVNTGELFF.

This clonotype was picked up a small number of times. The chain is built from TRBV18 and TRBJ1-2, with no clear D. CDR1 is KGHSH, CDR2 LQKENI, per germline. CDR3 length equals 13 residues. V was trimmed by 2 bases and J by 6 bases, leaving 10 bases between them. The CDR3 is CASSPGSTDGYTF. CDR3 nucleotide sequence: TGTGCCAGCTCACCAGGATCTACCGATGGCTACACCTTC.

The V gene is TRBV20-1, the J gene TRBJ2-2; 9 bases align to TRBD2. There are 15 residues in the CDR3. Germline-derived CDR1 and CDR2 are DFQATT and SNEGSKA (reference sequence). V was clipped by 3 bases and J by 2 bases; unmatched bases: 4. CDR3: CSASKAGGNTGELFF. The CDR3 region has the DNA TGCAGTGCTAGTAAAGCGGGGGGTAACACCGGGGAGCTGTTTTTT.

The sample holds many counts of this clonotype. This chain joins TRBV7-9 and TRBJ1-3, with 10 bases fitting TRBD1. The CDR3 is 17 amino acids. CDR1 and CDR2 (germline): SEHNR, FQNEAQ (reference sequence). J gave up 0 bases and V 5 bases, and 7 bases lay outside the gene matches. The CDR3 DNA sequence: TGTGCCAGCAGCCCGGGACAGGGGTTCCTCTCTGGAAACACCATATATTTT. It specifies CASSPGQGFLSGNTIYF.